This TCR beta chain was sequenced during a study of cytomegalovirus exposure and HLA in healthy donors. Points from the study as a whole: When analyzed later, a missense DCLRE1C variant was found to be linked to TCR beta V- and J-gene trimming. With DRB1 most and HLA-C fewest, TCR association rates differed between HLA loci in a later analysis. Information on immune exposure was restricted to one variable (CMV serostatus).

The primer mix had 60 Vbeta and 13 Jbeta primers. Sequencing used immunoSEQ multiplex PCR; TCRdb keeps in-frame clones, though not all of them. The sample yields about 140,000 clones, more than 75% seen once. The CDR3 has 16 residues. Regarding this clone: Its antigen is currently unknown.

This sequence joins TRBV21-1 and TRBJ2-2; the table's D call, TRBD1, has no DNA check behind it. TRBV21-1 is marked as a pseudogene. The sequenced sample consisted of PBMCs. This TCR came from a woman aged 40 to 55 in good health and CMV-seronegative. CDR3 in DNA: TGTGCCAGCAGCAAAAGGCACAGGGGGCTTTCCGGGGAGCTGTTTTTT. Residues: CASSKRHRGLSGELFF.